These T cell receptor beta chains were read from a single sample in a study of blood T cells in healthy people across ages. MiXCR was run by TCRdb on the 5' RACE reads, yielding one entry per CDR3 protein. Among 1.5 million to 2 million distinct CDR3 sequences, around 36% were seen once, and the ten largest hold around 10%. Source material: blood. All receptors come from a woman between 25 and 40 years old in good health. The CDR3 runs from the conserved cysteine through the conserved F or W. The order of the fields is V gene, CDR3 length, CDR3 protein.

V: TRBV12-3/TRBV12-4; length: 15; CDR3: CASSLRAGPQETQYF
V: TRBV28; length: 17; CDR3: CASSLIQLAGTYNEQFF
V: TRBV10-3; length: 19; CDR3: CAISASVTGGPSGANVLTF
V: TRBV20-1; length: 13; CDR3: CSAMRQGTDTQYF
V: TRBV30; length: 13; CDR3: CAWRGQGYTEAFF
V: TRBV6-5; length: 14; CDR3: CAGRLSGSTDTQYF
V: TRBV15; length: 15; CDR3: CATNKGPLGKDIQYF
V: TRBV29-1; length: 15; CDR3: CSVERGLAGENVQFF
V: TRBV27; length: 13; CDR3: CASRATGSGGYTF
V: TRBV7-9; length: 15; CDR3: CASSPGGLGSYEQYF
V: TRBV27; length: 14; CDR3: CASSRRETGNEQFF
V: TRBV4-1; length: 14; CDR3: CASSQSAGAYEQYF
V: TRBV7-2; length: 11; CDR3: CASSFALAQYF
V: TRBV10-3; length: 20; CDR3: CAISESDPGTSGSLWNEQFF